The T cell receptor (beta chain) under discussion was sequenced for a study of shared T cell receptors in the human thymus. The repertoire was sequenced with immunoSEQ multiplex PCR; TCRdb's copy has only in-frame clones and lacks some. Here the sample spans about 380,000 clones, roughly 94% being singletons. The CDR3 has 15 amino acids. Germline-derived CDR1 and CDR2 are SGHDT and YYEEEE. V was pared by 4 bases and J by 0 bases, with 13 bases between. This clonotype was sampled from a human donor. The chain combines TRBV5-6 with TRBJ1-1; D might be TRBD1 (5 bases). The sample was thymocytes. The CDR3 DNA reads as TGTGCCAGCAGCGGGCTTCACAGGTTGAACACTGAAGCTTTCTTT. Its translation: CASSGLHRLNTEAFF.